These 14 T cell receptor beta chains originate from one sample sequenced in a study of T cell responses to AZD1222 COVID-19 vaccine. Using immunoSEQ multiplex PCR, the repertoire was profiled, and TCRdb retains in-frame clones only, with some absent. Of about 180,000 clones in the sample, 85% to 90% were seen once. Sequenced material: peripheral blood, taken on day 0 of AZD1222 vaccination. The receptors derive from an adult in good health.

The count of this clone is one. The rearrangement joins TRBV28 to TRBJ1-6; 8 bases map to TRBD1. This CDR3 region has 16 residues. Germline V gene lookup returns CDR1 MDHEN and CDR2 SYDVKM. V was pared by 6 bases and J by 7 bases, with 11 bases of the junction left unmatched. The CDR3 loop is CASRLFSGTGNSPLHF. CDR3 nucleotide sequence: TGTGCCAGCAGACTATTCTCCGGGACAGGCAATTCACCCCTCCACTTT.

This clone was counted ten times or more. Distinct nucleotide sequences in the sample also encode this CDR3. This chain links TRBV9 with TRBJ1-2, with D unclear. V was pared by 2 bases and J by 0 bases, with 8 bases between. CDR1 is SGDLS and CDR2 is YYNGEE in the germline V gene. This CDR3 is built from 14 residues. CDR3 nucleotide sequence: TGTGCCAGCAGCGTTGAAGGGTCTAACTATGGCTACACCTTC. It is translated as CASSVEGSNYGYTF.

The J gene is TRBJ1-2, the V gene TRBV19; 7 nucleotides line up with TRBD1. CDR3 length equals 13 residues. In germline, CDR1 is LNHDA, CDR2 SQIVND (reference sequence). Trimming removed 7 bases from V and 7 bases from J; junction bases left unmatched: 9. This chain's CDR3 is CASTNKGASGYTF. CDR3 DNA: TGTGCCAGTACCAATAAGGGGGCGAGTGGCTACACCTTC.

V is TRBV3-1 (or the pseudogene TRBV3-2) and J is TRBJ2-7; D perhaps matches TRBD2 (5 bases). V lost 4 bases to trimming and J lost 3 bases, with 22 bases between them. CDR3 length equals 17 residues. The V gene's germline CDR1 is LGHDT and CDR2 YNNKEL (reference sequence). The DNA for the CDR3 is TGTGCCAGCAGCCCCTCAGCCCGAGGACTTAGGGTCTACGAGCAGTACTTC. It yields the protein CASSPSARGLRVYEQYF.

The V call is TRBV14, the J call TRBJ2-5; D is perhaps TRBD1 (6 bases). The germline V gene encodes CDR1 SGHDN and CDR2 FVKESK. The CDR3 runs 16 residues. V dropped 0 bases and J dropped 4 bases, with 15 bases sitting between them. CDR3 amino acids: CASSQERTVWRETQYF. The CDR3 DNA is TGTGCCAGCAGCCAAGAACGGACAGTGTGGCGAGAGACCCAGTACTTC.

This chain connects TRBV11-2 to TRBJ2-7, with a possible D match to TRBD1 (6 bases). Trimming cost V 1 base and J 6 bases, with 13 bases left between them. The CDR3 totals 14 residues. From germline, CDR1 is SGHAT and CDR2 FQNNGV. The CDR3 loop reads CASSLVGTMREQYF. The CDR3 nucleotides read TGTGCCAGCAGCTTAGTAGGGACAATGCGCGAGCAGTACTTC.

The rearrangement joins TRBV6-2 or TRBV6-3 to TRBJ2-7; 9 bases fit TRBD1. The J segment lost 5 bases and the V segment lost 2 bases, leaving 13 bases of the junction unmatched. The CDR3 is 17 amino acids. Per the germline V gene, CDR1 is MNHEY and CDR2 is SVGEGT. This CDR3 reads CASSYQLMTGGRDEQYF. CDR3 DNA sequence: TGTGCCAGCAGTTACCAACTAATGACAGGGGGAAGAGACGAGCAGTACTTC.

The CDR3 sequence: CASSSSSGTRTYEQYF. The DNA of the CDR3 is TGTGCCAGCAGCTCCAGTTCCGGGACAAGAACCTACGAGCAGTACTTC. V is TRBV7-2 and J is TRBJ2-7; possibly TRBD1 for D (6 bases). The germline V and J ends were trimmed by 4 bases and 2 bases, with 18 bases remaining between them. This CDR3 comprises 16 residues. Per germline, CDR1 SGHTA and CDR2 FQGNSA.

The rearrangement links TRBV10-2 to TRBJ1-2; D gene ambiguous. Germline V gene lookup returns CDR1 WSHSY and CDR2 SAAADI. This CDR3 region has 11 residues. The V end was cut by 7 bases, the J end by 5 bases, with 8 bases between. Written as DNA, the CDR3 is TGCGCCAGCACGACGGATTATGGCTACACCTTC. This translates into CASTTDYGYTF.

V gene TRBV7-2 combines with J gene TRBJ2-7; 7 positions agree with TRBD1. The V gene end was trimmed by 3 bases and the J gene end by 4 bases; junction bases not matched to a gene: 6. The V gene's germline CDR1 is SGHTA and CDR2 FQGNSA. This CDR3 contains 14 residues. CDR3 residues: CASSFGTVFYEQYF. The CDR3 bases are TGTGCCAGCAGCTTTGGGACAGTATTTTACGAGCAGTACTTC.

This clone appeared a single time. This chain links TRBV25-1 with TRBJ1-1, with D perhaps matching TRBD1 (5 bases). The CDR3 sequence is 13 residues long. Per the germline V gene, CDR1 is MGHDK and CDR2 is SYGVNS. Trimming shortened V by 4 bases and J by 3 bases, and 9 bases separated the two germline ends. The CDR3 sequence: CASSAGGDTEAFF. DNA for the CDR3: TGTGCCAGCAGTGCGGGGGGTGACACTGAAGCTTTCTTT.

The V and J genes are TRBV19 and TRBJ1-2; D might be TRBD1 (6 bases). Germline-derived CDR1 and CDR2 are LNHDA and SQIVND (reference sequence). This CDR3 is 15 amino acids long. V lost 2 bases and J 2 bases, leaving 12 bases between the germline ends. The CDR3 bases are TGTGCCAGTAGTATACGTCCAGGGGAGAACTATGGCTACACCTTC. Amino acids: CASSIRPGENYGYTF.

Here the CDR3 reads CASSPDGSNYGYTF. The CDR3 region has the DNA TGCGCCAGCAGCCCGGACGGATCTAACTATGGCTACACCTTC. V is TRBV5-1 and J is TRBJ1-2; no clear D. Germline V gene sequence: CDR1 SGHRS, CDR2 YFSETQ. V was clipped by 4 bases and J by 0 bases, with 10 bases between them. The CDR3 contains 14 residues.

J is TRBJ1-1 and V is TRBV18; possible D gene TRBD1, 6 bases. The V and J ends lost 4 bases and 4 bases respectively, with 13 bases between them. The germline V gene has CDR1 KGHSH and CDR2 LQKENI. The length of the CDR3 is 14 residues. CDR3 in amino acids: CASSHRESGTEAFF. The CDR3 region has the DNA TGTGCCAGCTCACACAGGGAGAGCGGCACTGAAGCTTTCTTT.